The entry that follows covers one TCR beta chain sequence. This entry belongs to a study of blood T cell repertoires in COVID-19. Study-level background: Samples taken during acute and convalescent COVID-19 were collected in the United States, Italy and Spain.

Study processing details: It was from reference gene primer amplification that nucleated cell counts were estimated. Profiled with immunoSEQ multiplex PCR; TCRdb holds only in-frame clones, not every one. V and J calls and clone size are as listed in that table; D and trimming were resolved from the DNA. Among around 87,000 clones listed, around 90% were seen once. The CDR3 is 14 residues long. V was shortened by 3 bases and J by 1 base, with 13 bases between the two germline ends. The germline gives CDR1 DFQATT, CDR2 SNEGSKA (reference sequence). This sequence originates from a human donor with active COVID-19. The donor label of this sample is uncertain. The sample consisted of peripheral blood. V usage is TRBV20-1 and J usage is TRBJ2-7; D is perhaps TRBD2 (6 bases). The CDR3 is CSASRAEGSYEQYF. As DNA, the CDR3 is TGCAGTGCTAGTCGGGCGGAGGGGTCCTACGAGCAGTACTTC.